This passage covers 14 T cell receptor beta chains from one sample sequenced in a study of T cell responses to AZD1222 COVID-19 vaccine. Produced via immunoSEQ multiplex PCR; TCRdb's table is partial and in-frame only. The sample lists 110,000 or so clones; approximately 88% were seen once. The starting material was peripheral blood, obtained on day 0 of MenACWY control vaccination. These receptors were taken from an adult in good health.

The chain carries TRBV9 and TRBJ1-2; maybe TRBD1 (5 bases). There are 14 residues in the CDR3. V lost 3 bases, J lost 3 bases, and 12 bases lay in between. Germline lookup yields CDR1 SGDLS and CDR2 YYNGEE. Here the CDR3 reads CASSASVGDYGYTF. The CDR3 DNA follows: TGTGCCAGCAGCGCCTCGGTGGGGGACTATGGCTACACCTTC.

The rearrangement uses TRBV9 and TRBJ1-5; no reliable D call. Germline V gene data show CDR1 as SGDLS and CDR2 as YYNGEE. Trimming left V 3 bases short and J 6 bases short, with 16 bases between. CDR3 length: 15 amino acids. This CDR3 reads CASSARDTVSQPQHF. CDR3 nucleotides: TGTGCCAGCAGCGCCCGAGACACGGTGTCTCAGCCCCAGCATTTT.

The chain employs TRBV4-3 and TRBJ2-7, with D perhaps TRBD1 (6 bases). This CDR3 has 14 residues. Trimming left V 2 bases short and J 0 bases short, with 8 bases between. The germline V gene encodes CDR1 LGHNA and CDR2 YSLEER. The CDR3 sequence: CASSQQGSSYEQYF. CDR3 coding DNA: TGCGCCAGCAGCCAACAGGGGAGCTCCTACGAGCAGTACTTC.

The rearrangement uses TRBV28 and TRBJ1-2; 7 bases match TRBD1. V lost 5 bases, J lost 5 bases, and 2 bases stayed unmatched. CDR1 and CDR2 from the germline V gene are MDHEN and SYDVKM. The CDR3 is 12 amino acids. CDR3: CASSDRDYGYTF. The CDR3 region has the DNA TGTGCCAGCAGTGACAGGGATTATGGCTACACCTTC.

The chain employs TRBV4-3 and TRBJ1-5; D unresolved. This CDR3 spans 15 amino acids. V dropped 0 bases and J dropped 4 bases, with 10 bases sitting between them. Germline-derived CDR1 and CDR2 are LGHNA and YSLEER. The CDR3 spells CASSQDRDFNQPQHF. The DNA of the CDR3 is TGCGCCAGCAGCCAAGATCGGGATTTTAATCAGCCCCAGCATTTT.

The chain links TRBV2 to TRBJ1-2, with a possible D match to TRBD1 (5 bases). Germline lookup yields CDR1 SNHLY and CDR2 FYNNEI. Trimming cost V 6 bases and J 13 bases, with 15 bases left between them. There are 11 residues in the CDR3. CDR3 region: CASSLGTAGTF. As DNA, the CDR3 is TGTGCCAGCAGCCTAGGGACCGCCGGCACCTTC. Drawing the rest from reference TRBV2 and TRBJ1-2, the complete variable domain is EPEVTQTPSHQVTQMGQEVILRCVPISNHLYFYWYRQILGQKVEFLVSFYNNEISEKSEIFDDQFSVERPDGSNFTLKIRSTKLEDSAMYFCASSLGTAGTFGSGTRLTVV.

V and J are TRBV6-5 and TRBJ1-2; D may be TRBD1 (5 bases). The CDR3 sequence is 13 residues long. The germline V and J ends were trimmed by 5 bases and 6 bases, with 13 bases remaining between them. The germline V gene encodes CDR1 MNHEY and CDR2 SVGAGI. The chain's CDR3 is CASSPWQGHGYTF. DNA for the CDR3: TGTGCCAGCAGTCCCTGGCAGGGCCATGGCTACACCTTC.

The rearrangement links TRBV11-2 to TRBJ2-5; 11 positions match TRBD1. V lost 1 base to trimming and J lost 4 bases; unmatched junction nucleotides: 8. The CDR3 loop spans 17 amino acids. Germline V gene lookup returns CDR1 SGHAT and CDR2 FQNNGV. DNA for the CDR3: TGTGCCAGCAGCTTAGCTCCGGGACAGGGGGGAGGAGAGACCCAGTACTTC. Its protein product is CASSLAPGQGGGETQYF. Variable domain in full (rest from reference TRBV11-2 and TRBJ2-5): EAGVAQSPRYKIIEKRQSVAFWCNPISGHATLYWYQQILGQGPKLLIQFQNNGVVDDSQLPKDRFSAERLKGVDSTLKIQPAKLEDSAVYLCASSLAPGQGGGETQYFGPGTRLLVL.

This chain joins TRBV6-2 or TRBV6-3 and TRBJ1-5; weak D call: TRBD1 (6 bases). The CDR3 has 19 amino acids. The ends were cut back, 5 bases at V and 4 bases at J, with 27 bases in the middle. Germline CDR1 MNHEY, CDR2 SVGEGT. CDR3: CASSPPGAGTATENQPQHF. In DNA form, the CDR3 reads TGTGCCAGCAGTCCGCCAGGGGCAGGGACGGCTACCGAAAATCAGCCCCAGCATTTT.

The chain couples TRBV5-4 to TRBJ1-1; D unclear. Trimming stripped 5 bases from V and 0 bases from J, with 5 bases between. Germline V gene sequence: CDR1 SGHNT, CDR2 YYREEE (reference sequence). There are 12 residues in the CDR3. The CDR3: CASRGMNTEAFF. CDR3 DNA: TGTGCCAGCAGGGGGATGAACACTGAAGCTTTCTTT. Supplemented by reference TRBV5-4 and TRBJ1-1, the full variable domain reads ETGVTQSPTHLIKTRGQQVTLRCSSQSGHNTVSWYQQALGQGPQFIFQYYREEENGRGNFPPRFSGLQFPNYSSELNVNALELDDSALYLCASRGMNTEAFFGQGTRLTVV.

V usage is TRBV6-2 or TRBV6-3 and J usage is TRBJ2-5; a weak D match, TRBD1 (6 bases). CDR3 length: 14 amino acids. V was shortened by 3 bases and J by 0 bases, with 8 bases between the two germline ends. CDR1 is MNHEY, CDR2 SVGEGT, per germline. The CDR3 nucleotides read TGTGCCAGCAGTTATGGGGGCTACCAAGAGACCCAGTACTTC. Translating gives CASSYGGYQETQYF.

The chain employs TRBV2 and TRBJ1-5; D unclear. Trimming took 2 bases from V and 3 from J, leaving 8 bases between them. CDR1 and CDR2 (germline): SNHLY, FYNNEI. The CDR3 consists of 14 residues. The CDR3 nucleotides are TGTGCCAGCAGTGAACCCCTAGACAATCAGCCCCAGCATTTT. The encoded protein is CASSEPLDNQPQHF. The full variable domain, completed using reference TRBV2 and TRBJ1-5, is EPEVTQTPSHQVTQMGQEVILRCVPISNHLYFYWYRQILGQKVEFLVSFYNNEISEKSEIFDDQFSVERPDGSNFTLKIRSTKLEDSAMYFCASSEPLDNQPQHFGDGTRLSIL.

The V call is TRBV18, the J call TRBJ1-4; D perhaps matches TRBD1 (6 bases). With 2 bases removed from V and 4 bases from J, the gap between germline ends came to 11 bases. The CDR3 has 15 amino acids. Germline values: CDR1 KGHSH, CDR2 LQKENI. CDR3 sequence reads: CASSPNRAGNEKLFF. The CDR3 coding sequence is TGTGCCAGCTCACCAAACAGGGCGGGTAATGAAAAACTGTTTTTT.

V gene TRBV4-3 combines with J gene TRBJ2-7; D gene ambiguous. V was pared by 0 bases and J by 5 bases, with 14 bases between. Germline V gene lookup returns CDR1 LGHNA and CDR2 YSLEER. The CDR3 consists of 15 residues. The CDR3 DNA reads TGCGCCAGCAGCCAAGATCGACAAAGCAGGCACGAGCAGTACTTC. Protein product: CASSQDRQSRHEQYF.